The 28 T cell receptor beta chains presented below share a single source sample, sequenced in a study of cytomegalovirus exposure and HLA in healthy donors. Measured with immunoSEQ multiplex PCR; TCRdb has only the in-frame clones, and not every one. The sample has more than 200,000 clones; about 90% are singletons. The material sequenced was PBMCs. The receptors were sampled from a man aged 18 to 35 in good health and CMV-seropositive.

The V and J genes are TRBV7-6 and TRBJ2-1; no firm D call. The CDR3 runs 13 residues. Trimming pared 5 bases from V and 8 bases from J, leaving 13 bases between. The germline gives CDR1 SGHVS, CDR2 FNYEAQ. CDR3 coding DNA: TGTGCCAGCAGCCCAGACTTATCGGATGAGCAGTTCTTC. Its protein is CASSPDLSDEQFF.

This clone occurred a few times. The chain has TRBV19 and TRBJ1-1; D not resolved. The V gene lost 1 base and the J gene lost 1 base, with 7 bases spanning the gap. The V gene's germline CDR1 is LNHDA and CDR2 SQIVND (reference sequence). The CDR3 totals 14 residues. The CDR3 loop is CASSIVRSNTEAFF. Here the CDR3 DNA reads TGTGCCAGTAGTATAGTTCGATCGAACACTGAAGCTTTCTTT.

The chain carries TRBV6-1 and TRBJ2-7; D unresolved. The V gene's germline CDR1 is MNHNS and CDR2 SASEGT. CDR3 size: 14 residues. V was pared by 2 bases and J by 2 bases, with 10 bases between. CDR3 amino acids: CASSELRLAYEQYF. The CDR3 DNA follows: TGTGCCAGCAGTGAACTGAGGCTAGCCTACGAGCAGTACTTC.

CDR3 nucleotides: TGTGCCAGCAGCCCCTATGGGGGGACCTACAATGAGCAGTTCTTC. Amino acids: CASSPYGGTYNEQFF. The chain combines TRBV11-2 with TRBJ2-1; tentatively, D is TRBD2 (6 bases). In germline, CDR1 is SGHAT, CDR2 FQNNGV. The CDR3 consists of 15 residues. V dropped 5 bases and J dropped 2 bases, with 13 bases sitting between them. Combining the CDR3 with reference TRBV11-2 and TRBJ2-1 gives the whole variable domain EAGVAQSPRYKIIEKRQSVAFWCNPISGHATLYWYQQILGQGPKLLIQFQNNGVVDDSQLPKDRFSAERLKGVDSTLKIQPAKLEDSAVYLCASSPYGGTYNEQFFGPGTRLTVL.

The chain joins TRBV29-1 to TRBJ1-3; D is possibly TRBD1 (5 bases). V lost 4 bases, J lost 3 bases, and 10 bases lay in between. The CDR3 extends over 13 amino acids. Germline CDR1 reads SQVTM; CDR2 reads ANQGSEA. CDR3 DNA sequence: TGCAGCGTTGGAGGGGCTGGTGGAAACACCATATATTTT. This translates into CSVGGAGGNTIYF.

The CDR3 sequence: CSARGRGDTIYF. Here the CDR3 DNA reads TGCAGCGCCCGGGGCAGGGGGGACACCATATATTTT. This sequence joins TRBV29-1 and TRBJ1-3, with TRBD1 matching over 7 bases. The ends lost 7 bases at V and 8 bases at J; junction bases unmatched: 8. Germline values: CDR1 SQVTM, CDR2 ANQGSEA. The CDR3 has 12 residues.

The DNA of the CDR3 is TGCGCCAGCAGCCGGTCAGGGGGCCTGGATGAGCAGTTCTTC. Protein sequence: CASSRSGGLDEQFF. V usage is TRBV5-1 and J usage is TRBJ2-1, with TRBD1 identical over 8 bases. Looked up from germline, CDR1 is SGHRS and CDR2 is YFSETQ. The V segment lost 4 bases and the J segment 8 bases; nucleotides outside the gene matches: 8. The CDR3 is made up of 14 amino acids.

This clone is a singleton in its sample. The gene calls are TRBV5-5 and TRBJ2-7; 8 bases are a match to TRBD1. The CDR3 runs 14 residues. The germline V gene encodes CDR1 SGHKS and CDR2 YYEKEE (reference sequence). Trimming at V came to 5 bases and at J to 2 bases, leaving 6 bases not matched to a gene. CDR3 sequence reads: CASSPRGQAYEQYF. CDR3 nucleotides: TGTGCCAGCAGTCCCCGGGGACAGGCCTACGAGCAGTACTTC.

This clone was counted a few times. The chain is built from TRBV20-1 and TRBJ2-7; no definite D call. The ends were cut back, 5 bases at V and 3 bases at J, with 8 bases in the middle. The CDR3 loop spans 11 amino acids. In germline, CDR1 is DFQATT, CDR2 SNEGSKA (reference sequence). Here the CDR3 reads CSAVWGYEQYF. The DNA for the CDR3 is TGCAGTGCTGTTTGGGGCTACGAGCAGTACTTC.

DNA for the CDR3: TGCAGTGCTAGTGAAGAGACCCAGTACTTC. Translating it yields CSASEETQYF. The rearrangement links TRBV20-1 to TRBJ2-5; D not resolved. V lost 3 bases and J 3 bases, leaving 2 bases between the germline ends. This CDR3 is built from 10 residues. CDR1 and CDR2 (germline): DFQATT, SNEGSKA (reference sequence).

The chain links TRBV6-5 to TRBJ2-3; TRBD1 aligns across 7 bases. The V segment lost 1 base and the J segment 6 bases; nucleotides outside the gene matches: 4. This CDR3 region has 14 residues. Germline lookup yields CDR1 MNHEY and CDR2 SVGAGI. The CDR3 DNA reads as TGTGCCAGCAGTTACTGGCAGGGGGTCGATACGCAGTATTTT. Protein product: CASSYWQGVDTQYF.

The rearrangement joins TRBV19 to TRBJ1-2; possibly TRBD1 for D (5 bases). The CDR3 spans 13 residues. The germline V and J ends were trimmed by 3 bases and 7 bases, with 12 bases remaining between them. CDR1 and CDR2 from the germline V gene are LNHDA and SQIVND (reference sequence). The CDR3 reads CASSIGTGAGYTF. CDR3 sequence (DNA): TGTGCCAGTAGTATTGGGACTGGCGCTGGCTACACCTTC.

The rearrangement links TRBV2 to TRBJ2-7, with a tentative D call TRBD2 (6 bases). The CDR3 extends over 13 amino acids. Germline V gives CDR1 SNHLY, CDR2 FYNNEI. The V end was cut by 7 bases, the J end by 5 bases, with 15 bases between. The CDR3: CASMGGFSHEQYF. CDR3 bases: TGTGCCAGCATGGGGGGTTTTAGCCACGAGCAGTACTTC.

This clone is a singleton in its sample. The chain couples TRBV6-1 to TRBJ1-2; 8 bases are shared with TRBD1. Germline V CDR1 and CDR2: MNHNS, SASEGT. V gave up 7 bases and J gave up 8 bases; unmatched junction bases: 9. The length of the CDR3 is 13 residues. In DNA form, the CDR3 reads TGTGCCAGCACCCCCGGACAGGGTCTCGGCTACACCTTC. It yields the protein CASTPGQGLGYTF.

This rearrangement joins TRBV5-4 to TRBJ2-7, with D possibly being TRBD2 (6 bases). This CDR3 comprises 14 residues. V was shortened by 0 bases and J by 5 bases, with 12 bases between the two germline ends. In germline, CDR1 is SGHNT, CDR2 YYREEE (reference sequence). The CDR3 coding sequence is TGTGCCAGCAGCTTGGCGGGAGATCAGCACGAGCAGTACTTC. Protein sequence: CASSLAGDQHEQYF.

The chain links TRBV29-1 to TRBJ2-7, with 9 bases lining up with TRBD1. From germline, CDR1 is SQVTM and CDR2 ANQGSEA. This CDR3 contains 14 residues. The ends lost 6 bases at V and 0 bases at J; junction bases unmatched: 6. The CDR3 protein is CSVCPGQGSYEQYF. The DNA for the CDR3 is TGCAGCGTCTGCCCGGGACAGGGCTCCTACGAGCAGTACTTC.

The genes are TRBV5-1 and TRBJ1-3, with D uncertain. The CDR3 spans 15 residues. Germline loops: CDR1 SGHRS, CDR2 YFSETQ. V gave up 4 bases and J gave up 0 bases, with 11 bases separating them. The DNA of the CDR3 is TGCGCCAGCAGCCAATCGAGGAGCTCTGGAAACACCATATATTTT. It encodes CASSQSRSSGNTIYF.

The rearrangement links TRBV6-5 to TRBJ2-7, with TRBD2 matching over 8 bases. Losses at the gene ends were 2 bases for V and 0 bases for J; bases not matched to a gene: 3. The germline gives CDR1 MNHEY, CDR2 SVGAGI. The CDR3 spans 15 residues. CDR3 protein: CASSYRGGSSYEQYF. In DNA, the CDR3 is TGTGCCAGCAGTTACCGGGGGGGGAGCTCCTACGAGCAGTACTTC.

The chain recombines TRBV7-2 with TRBJ1-1; D gene uncertain. This CDR3 region has 16 residues. Trimming left V 2 bases short and J 0 bases short, with 13 bases between. CDR1 is SGHTA and CDR2 is FQGNSA in the germline V gene. The CDR3 is CASSLSGVGMNTEAFF. The CDR3 region has the DNA TGTGCCAGCAGCTTAAGTGGGGTCGGGATGAACACTGAAGCTTTCTTT. Full variable domain (rest looked up from reference TRBV7-2 and TRBJ1-1): GAGVSQSPSNKVTEKGKDVELRCDPISGHTALYWYRQSLGQGLEFLIYFQGNSAPDKSGLPSDRFSAERTGGSVSTLTIQRTQQEDSAVYLCASSLSGVGMNTEAFFGQGTRLTVV.

The V gene is TRBV10-2, the J gene TRBJ1-1; no clear D gene. Trimming left V 3 bases short and J 0 bases short, with 5 bases between. Germline V lookup: CDR1 WSHSY, CDR2 SAAADI. CDR3 size: 13 residues. CDR3 nucleotides: TGCGCCAGCAGTGATGGTCTGAACACTGAAGCTTTCTTT. Translation: CASSDGLNTEAFF.

The chain has TRBV14 and TRBJ1-1; D might be TRBD1 (5 bases). CDR1 is SGHDN, CDR2 FVKESK, per germline. CDR3 length equals 18 residues. Between the trimmed V and J ends, which lost 4 bases and 1 base, there was a span of 22 bases. This CDR3 reads CASSLVSLRGLGNTEAFF. The CDR3 DNA sequence: TGTGCCAGCAGCCTCGTATCCTTGCGGGGCCTGGGGAACACTGAAGCTTTCTTT.

V usage is TRBV25-1 and J usage is TRBJ1-2; no reliable D call. Germline loops: CDR1 MGHDK, CDR2 SYGVNS. Between the trimmed V and J ends, which lost 5 bases and 2 bases, there was a span of 12 bases. The CDR3 has 14 residues. The CDR3 loop is CASSLVTVNYGYTF. The CDR3 nucleotides read TGTGCCAGCAGTCTAGTGACGGTGAACTATGGCTACACCTTC.

The V and J genes are TRBV6-5 and TRBJ1-1; possible D gene TRBD1, 6 bases. The CDR3 consists of 15 residues. V lost 2 bases and J 6 bases, leaving 16 bases between the germline ends. CDR1 and CDR2 (germline): MNHEY, SVGAGI. CDR3 residues: CASSYGSGARPEAFF. The DNA of the CDR3 is TGTGCCAGCAGTTACGGGTCAGGGGCAAGGCCTGAAGCTTTCTTT.

V usage is TRBV20-1 and J usage is TRBJ1-2; D is possibly TRBD1 (5 bases). The germline V gene has CDR1 DFQATT and CDR2 SNEGSKA (reference sequence). Trimming removed 5 bases at V and 8 bases at J, with 12 bases between. The CDR3 has 11 amino acids. As DNA, the CDR3 is TGCAGTGCTCCCAGGGCTTTCGGCTACACCTTC. As protein: CSAPRAFGYTF.

In DNA, the CDR3 is TGCGCCAGCAGCTTGCCCTTGGGACAGGGATTTACTGAAGCTTTCTTT. The encoded protein is CASSLPLGQGFTEAFF. The genes are TRBV5-1 and TRBJ1-1, with 9 bases matching TRBD1. Germline CDR1 is SGHRS and CDR2 is YFSETQ. The CDR3 is 16 amino acids. V lost 1 base to trimming and J lost 5 bases; unmatched junction nucleotides: 9.

In this sample, this clone turned up once. This sample also contains other DNA sequences that code for the same CDR3. The V gene is TRBV27, the J gene TRBJ2-1, with D unclear. The CDR3 totals 13 residues. Between the trimmed V and J ends, which lost 5 bases and 4 bases, there was a span of 9 bases. CDR1 and CDR2 (germline): MNHEY, SMNVEV (reference sequence). For the CDR3, the DNA is TGTGCCAGCAGTCCCGGGCGTTACAATGAGCAGTTCTTC. Translated, it gives CASSPGRYNEQFF.

The V call is TRBV5-1, the J call TRBJ1-1; tentative D call: TRBD1 (6 bases). This CDR3 spans 14 amino acids. Trimming took 1 base from V and 1 from J, leaving 8 bases between them. Germline CDR1 SGHRS, CDR2 YFSETQ. DNA of the CDR3: TGCGCCAGCAGCTTGATGGGACAGAACACTGAAGCTTTCTTT. Its protein product is CASSLMGQNTEAFF.

This clone was picked up a small number of times. The rearrangement joins TRBV30 to TRBJ2-1; TRBD1 or TRBD2 may be the D gene (6 bases each). Germline CDR1 reads GTSNPN; CDR2 reads SVGIG (reference sequence). This CDR3 has 13 amino acids. Trimming removed 1 base from V and 7 bases from J, with 11 bases in between. The DNA for the CDR3 is TGTGCCTGGAGTGCTACAGGGAGGAATGAGCAGTTCTTC. The encoded protein is CAWSATGRNEQFF. The full variable domain, with the rest looked up from reference TRBV30 and TRBJ2-1, is SQTIHQWPATLVQPVGSPLSLECTVEGTSNPNLYWYRQAAGRGLQLLFYSVGIGQISSEVPQNLSASRPQDRQFILSSKKLLLSDSGFYLCAWSATGRNEQFFGPGTRLTVL.